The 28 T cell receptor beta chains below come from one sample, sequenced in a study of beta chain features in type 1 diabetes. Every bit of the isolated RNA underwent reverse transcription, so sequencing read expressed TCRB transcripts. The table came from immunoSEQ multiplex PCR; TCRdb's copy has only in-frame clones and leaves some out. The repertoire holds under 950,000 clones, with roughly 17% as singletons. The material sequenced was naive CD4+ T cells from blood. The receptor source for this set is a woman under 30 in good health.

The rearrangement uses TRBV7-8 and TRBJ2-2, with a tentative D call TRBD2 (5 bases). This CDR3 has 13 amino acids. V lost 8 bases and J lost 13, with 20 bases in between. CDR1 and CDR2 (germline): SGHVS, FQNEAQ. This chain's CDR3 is CASGRLDRGVLFF. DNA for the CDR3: TGTGCCAGCGGCCGACTGGACCGGGGAGTGCTGTTTTTT.

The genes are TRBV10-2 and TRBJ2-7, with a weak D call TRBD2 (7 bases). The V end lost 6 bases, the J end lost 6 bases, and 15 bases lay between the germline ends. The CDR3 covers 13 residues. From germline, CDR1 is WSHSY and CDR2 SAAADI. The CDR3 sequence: CASSPVRGGEQYF. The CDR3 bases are TGCGCCAGCAGCCCAGTTAGGGGGGGCGAGCAGTACTTC.

CDR3 region: CASTPRGGYGYTF. The CDR3 DNA reads as TGTGCCAGTACCCCACGGGGAGGTTATGGCTACACCTTC. This chain connects TRBV19 to TRBJ1-2; D uncertain. Germline V gene sequence: CDR1 LNHDA, CDR2 SQIVND (reference sequence). This CDR3 comprises 13 residues. V lost 7 bases to trimming and J lost 5 bases, with 14 bases between them.

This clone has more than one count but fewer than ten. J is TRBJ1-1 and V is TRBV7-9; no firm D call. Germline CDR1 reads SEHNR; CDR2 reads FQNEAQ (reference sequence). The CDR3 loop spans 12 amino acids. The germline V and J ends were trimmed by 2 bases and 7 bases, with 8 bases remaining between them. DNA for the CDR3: TGTGCCAGCAGCTTATCCGGAAGTGAAGCTTTCTTT. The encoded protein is CASSLSGSEAFF.

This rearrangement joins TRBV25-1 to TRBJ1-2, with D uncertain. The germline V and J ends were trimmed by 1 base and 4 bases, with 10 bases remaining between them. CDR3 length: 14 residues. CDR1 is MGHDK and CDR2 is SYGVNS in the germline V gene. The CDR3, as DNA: TGTGCCAGCAGTGAATTAGGCGGGAGCTATGGCTACACCTTC. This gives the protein CASSELGGSYGYTF.

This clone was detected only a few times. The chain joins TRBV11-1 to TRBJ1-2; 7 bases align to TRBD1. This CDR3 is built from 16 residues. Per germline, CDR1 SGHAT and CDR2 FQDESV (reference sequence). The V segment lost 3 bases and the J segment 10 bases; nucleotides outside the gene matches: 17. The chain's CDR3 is CASSLRETGYFSDYTF. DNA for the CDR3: TGTGCCAGCAGCTTGCGGGAGACAGGGTACTTCTCTGACTACACCTTC.

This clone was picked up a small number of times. CDR3 sequence reads: CASSFGRRYEQYF. The CDR3 DNA is TGTGCCAGCAGCTTTGGAAGGCGCTACGAGCAGTACTTC. V and J are TRBV5-4 and TRBJ2-7; D remains unclear. The germline gives CDR1 SGHNT, CDR2 YYREEE (reference sequence). The germline V and J ends were trimmed by 2 bases and 3 bases, with 9 bases remaining between them. This CDR3 is 13 amino acids long. The entire variable domain, with the rest obtained from reference TRBV5-4 and TRBJ2-7, is as follows: ETGVTQSPTHLIKTRGQQVTLRCSSQSGHNTVSWYQQALGQGPQFIFQYYREEENGRGNFPPRFSGLQFPNYSSELNVNALELDDSALYLCASSFGRRYEQYFGPGTRLTVT.

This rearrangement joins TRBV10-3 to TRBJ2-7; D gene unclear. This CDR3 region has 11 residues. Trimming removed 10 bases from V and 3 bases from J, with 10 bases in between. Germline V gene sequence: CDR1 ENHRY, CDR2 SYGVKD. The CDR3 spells CATKENYEQYF. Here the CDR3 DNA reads TGTGCCACCAAAGAGAACTACGAGCAGTACTTC.

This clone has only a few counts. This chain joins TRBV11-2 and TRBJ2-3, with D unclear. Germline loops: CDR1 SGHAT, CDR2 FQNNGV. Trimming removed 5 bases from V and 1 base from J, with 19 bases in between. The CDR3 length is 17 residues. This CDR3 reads CASSALRRSQGTDTQYF. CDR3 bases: TGTGCCAGCAGCGCCCTTCGCAGGAGTCAAGGCACAGATACGCAGTATTTT.

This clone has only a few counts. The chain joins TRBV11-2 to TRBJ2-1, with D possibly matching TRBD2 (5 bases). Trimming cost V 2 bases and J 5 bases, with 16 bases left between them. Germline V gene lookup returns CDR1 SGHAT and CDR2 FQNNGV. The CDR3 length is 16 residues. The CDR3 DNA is TGTGCCAGCAGCTTATGGTGGCCAGCGGTAAACAATGAGCAGTTCTTC. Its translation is CASSLWWPAVNNEQFF.

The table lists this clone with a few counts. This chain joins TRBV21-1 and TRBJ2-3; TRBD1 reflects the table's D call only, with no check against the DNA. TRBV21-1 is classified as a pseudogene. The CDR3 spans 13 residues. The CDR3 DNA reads TGTGCCAGCAGCAACAGGGTTACAGATACGCAGTATTTT. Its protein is CASSNRVTDTQYF.

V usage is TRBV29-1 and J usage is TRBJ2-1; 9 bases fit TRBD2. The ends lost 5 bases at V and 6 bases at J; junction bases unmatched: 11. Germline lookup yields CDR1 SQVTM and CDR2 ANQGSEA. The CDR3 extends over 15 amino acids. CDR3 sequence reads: CSVSGAGGYINEQFF. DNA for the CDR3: TGCAGCGTTAGTGGGGCGGGAGGGTACATCAATGAGCAGTTCTTC.

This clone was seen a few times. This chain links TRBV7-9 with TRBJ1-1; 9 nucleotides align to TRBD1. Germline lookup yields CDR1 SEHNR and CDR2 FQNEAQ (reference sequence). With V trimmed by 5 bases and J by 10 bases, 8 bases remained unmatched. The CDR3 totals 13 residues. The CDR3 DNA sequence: TGTGCCAGCAGCGCCGGACAGGGGCGTGGAGCTTTCTTT. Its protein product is CASSAGQGRGAFF.

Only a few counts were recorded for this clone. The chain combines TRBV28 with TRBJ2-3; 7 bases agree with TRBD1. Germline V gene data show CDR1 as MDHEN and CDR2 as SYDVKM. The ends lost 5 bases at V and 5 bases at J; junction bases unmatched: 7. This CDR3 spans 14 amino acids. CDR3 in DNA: TGTGCCAGCAGTCCAGGGGGAAGCGGAGATACGCAGTATTTT. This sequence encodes CASSPGGSGDTQYF.

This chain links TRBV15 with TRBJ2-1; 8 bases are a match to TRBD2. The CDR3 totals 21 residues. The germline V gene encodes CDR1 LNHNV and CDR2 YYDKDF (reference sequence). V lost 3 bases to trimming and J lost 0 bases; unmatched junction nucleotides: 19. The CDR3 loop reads CATSSRGRWSGSGSSYNEQFF. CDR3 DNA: TGTGCCACCAGCAGCCGGGGGCGATGGAGCGGGAGTGGGAGCTCCTACAATGAGCAGTTCTTC.

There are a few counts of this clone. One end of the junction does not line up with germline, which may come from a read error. The CDR3 bases are TGTGCCAGCAGCCAAGCGGGGTCACACACGCTGTATTTT. This translates into CASSQAGSHTLYF. This chain uses TRBV4-2 with TRBJ2-3; the D gene is possibly TRBD2 (5 bases). This CDR3 spans 13 amino acids. Germline CDR1 is LGHNA and CDR2 is YNFKEQ.

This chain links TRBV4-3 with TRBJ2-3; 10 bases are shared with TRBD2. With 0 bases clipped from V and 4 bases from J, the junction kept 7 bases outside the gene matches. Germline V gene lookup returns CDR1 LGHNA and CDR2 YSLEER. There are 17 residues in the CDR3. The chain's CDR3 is CASSQDAASGSPDTQYF. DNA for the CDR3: TGCGCCAGCAGCCAAGATGCGGCTAGCGGGAGCCCAGATACGCAGTATTTT.

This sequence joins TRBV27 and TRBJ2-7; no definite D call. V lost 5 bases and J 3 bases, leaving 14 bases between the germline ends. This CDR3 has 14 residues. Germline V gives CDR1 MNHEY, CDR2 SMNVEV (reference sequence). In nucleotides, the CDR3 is TGTGCCAGCAGTAAGTCGCCCACCCTCTACGAGCAGTACTTC. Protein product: CASSKSPTLYEQYF.

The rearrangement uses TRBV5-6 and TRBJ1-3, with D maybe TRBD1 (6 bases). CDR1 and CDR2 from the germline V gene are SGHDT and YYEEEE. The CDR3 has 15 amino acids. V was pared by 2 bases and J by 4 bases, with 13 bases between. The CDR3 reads CASSFRGQPGNTIYF. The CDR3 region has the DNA TGTGCCAGCAGCTTTCGTGGACAGCCCGGAAACACCATATATTTT.

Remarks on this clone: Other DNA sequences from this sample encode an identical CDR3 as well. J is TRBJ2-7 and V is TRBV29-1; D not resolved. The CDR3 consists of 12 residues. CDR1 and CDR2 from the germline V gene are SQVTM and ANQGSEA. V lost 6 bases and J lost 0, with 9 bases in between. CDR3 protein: CSVATSSYEQYF. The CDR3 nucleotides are TGCAGCGTCGCGACATCCTCCTACGAGCAGTACTTC.

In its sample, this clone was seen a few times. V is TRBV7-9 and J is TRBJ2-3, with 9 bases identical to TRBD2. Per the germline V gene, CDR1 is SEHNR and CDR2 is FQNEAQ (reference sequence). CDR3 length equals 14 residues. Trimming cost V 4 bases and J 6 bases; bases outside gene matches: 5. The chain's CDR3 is CASSSAAGGDTQYF. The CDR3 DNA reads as TGTGCCAGCAGCTCCGCCGCGGGAGGGGATACGCAGTATTTT.

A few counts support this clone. CDR3 sequence (DNA): TGTGCCAGCACCTCTAGCGGGAGGGCCGTAAAGCAGTACTTC. Amino acids: CASTSSGRAVKQYF. The chain carries TRBV27 and TRBJ2-7; 12 nucleotides line up with TRBD2. Germline CDR1 MNHEY, CDR2 SMNVEV (reference sequence). This CDR3 contains 14 residues. V lost 7 bases, J lost 8 bases, and 9 bases stayed unmatched.

CDR3 residues: CSVGKWAGSQETQYF. Written as DNA, the CDR3 is TGCAGCGTTGGGAAGTGGGCAGGGAGCCAAGAGACCCAGTACTTC. The chain recombines TRBV29-1 with TRBJ2-5; D may match TRBD1 or TRBD2 (5 bases each). The V gene's germline CDR1 is SQVTM and CDR2 ANQGSEA. V lost 4 bases and J 1 base, leaving 16 bases between the germline ends. This CDR3 contains 15 residues.

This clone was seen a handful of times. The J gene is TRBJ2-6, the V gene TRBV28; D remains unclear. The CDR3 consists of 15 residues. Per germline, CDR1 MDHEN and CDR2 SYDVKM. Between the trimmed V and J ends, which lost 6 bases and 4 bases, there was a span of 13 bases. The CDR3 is CASSREQFGANVLTF. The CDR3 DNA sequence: TGTGCCAGCAGCCGAGAACAATTCGGGGCCAACGTCCTGACTTTC.

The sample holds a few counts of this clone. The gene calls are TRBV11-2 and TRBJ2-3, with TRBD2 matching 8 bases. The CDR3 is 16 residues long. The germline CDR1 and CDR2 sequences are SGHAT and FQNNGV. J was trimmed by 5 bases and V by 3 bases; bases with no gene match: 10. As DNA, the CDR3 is TGTGCCAGCAGCTTTTACGCAGCGGGAGTCGGAGATACGCAGTATTTT. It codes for CASSFYAAGVGDTQYF.

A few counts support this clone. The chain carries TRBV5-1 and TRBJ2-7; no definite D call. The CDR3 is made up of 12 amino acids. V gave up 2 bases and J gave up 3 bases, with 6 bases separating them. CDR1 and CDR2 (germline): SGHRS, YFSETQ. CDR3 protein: CASSFTVYEQYF. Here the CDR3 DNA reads TGCGCCAGCAGCTTTACAGTCTACGAGCAGTACTTC.

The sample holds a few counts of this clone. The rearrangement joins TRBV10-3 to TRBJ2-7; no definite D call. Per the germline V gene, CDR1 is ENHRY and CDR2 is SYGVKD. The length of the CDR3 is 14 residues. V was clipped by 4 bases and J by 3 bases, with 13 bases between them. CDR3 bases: TGTGCCATCAGTGGGAAGGGATCTATCTACGAGCAGTACTTC. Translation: CAISGKGSIYEQYF.

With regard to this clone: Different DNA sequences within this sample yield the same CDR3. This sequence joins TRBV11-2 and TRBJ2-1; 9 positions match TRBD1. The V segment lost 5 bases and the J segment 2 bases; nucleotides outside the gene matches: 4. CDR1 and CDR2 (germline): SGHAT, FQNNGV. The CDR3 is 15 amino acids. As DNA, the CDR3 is TGTGCCAGCAGCCTAGGACAGGGGCCCTACAATGAGCAGTTCTTC. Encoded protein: CASSLGQGPYNEQFF.